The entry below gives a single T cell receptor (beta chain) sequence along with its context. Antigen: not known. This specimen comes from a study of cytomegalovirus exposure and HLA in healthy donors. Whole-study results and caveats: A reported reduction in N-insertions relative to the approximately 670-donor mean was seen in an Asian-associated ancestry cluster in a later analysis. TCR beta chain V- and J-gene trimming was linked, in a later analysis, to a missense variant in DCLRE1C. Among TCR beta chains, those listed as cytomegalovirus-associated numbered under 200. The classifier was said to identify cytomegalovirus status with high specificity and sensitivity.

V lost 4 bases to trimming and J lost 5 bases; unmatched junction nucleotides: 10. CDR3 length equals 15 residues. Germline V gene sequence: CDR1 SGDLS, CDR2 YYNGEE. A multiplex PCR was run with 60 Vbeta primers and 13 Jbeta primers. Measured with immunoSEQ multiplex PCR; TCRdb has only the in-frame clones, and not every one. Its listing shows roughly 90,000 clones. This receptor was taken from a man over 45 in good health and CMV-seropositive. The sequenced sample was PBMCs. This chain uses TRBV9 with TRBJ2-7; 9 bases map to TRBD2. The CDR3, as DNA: TGTGCCAGCAGCAAACAGGCGGGAGGGCCCCACGAGCAGTACTTC. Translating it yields CASSKQAGGPHEQYF. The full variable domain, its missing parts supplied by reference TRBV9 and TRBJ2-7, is DSGVTQTPKHLITATGQRVTLRCSPRSGDLSVYWYQQSLDQGLQFLIQYYNGEERAKGNILERFSAQQFPDLHSELNLSSLELGDSALYFCASSKQAGGPHEQYFGPGTRLTVT.